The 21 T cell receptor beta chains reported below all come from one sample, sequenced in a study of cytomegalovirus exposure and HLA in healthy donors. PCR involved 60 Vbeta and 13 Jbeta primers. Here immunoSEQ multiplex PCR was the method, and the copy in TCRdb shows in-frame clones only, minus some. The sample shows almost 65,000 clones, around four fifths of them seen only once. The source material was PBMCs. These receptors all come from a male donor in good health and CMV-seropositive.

The CDR3 loop reads CASSPDSLSLSPQHF. The DNA of the CDR3 is TGTGCCAGCAGCCCCGACAGCTTGTCACTCAGCCCCCAGCATTTT. The J gene is TRBJ1-5, the V gene TRBV9; perhaps TRBD1 as D (5 bases). The CDR3 covers 15 residues. V dropped 4 bases and J dropped 10 bases, with 21 bases sitting between them. From germline, CDR1 is SGDLS and CDR2 YYNGEE.

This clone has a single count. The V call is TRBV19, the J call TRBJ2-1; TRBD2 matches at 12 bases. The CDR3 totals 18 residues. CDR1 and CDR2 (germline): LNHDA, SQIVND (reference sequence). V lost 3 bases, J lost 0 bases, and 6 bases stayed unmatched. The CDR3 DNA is TGTGCCAGTAGTATCCTAGCGGGGGGGCGCGGCTCCTACAATGAGCAGTTCTTC. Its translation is CASSILAGGRGSYNEQFF.

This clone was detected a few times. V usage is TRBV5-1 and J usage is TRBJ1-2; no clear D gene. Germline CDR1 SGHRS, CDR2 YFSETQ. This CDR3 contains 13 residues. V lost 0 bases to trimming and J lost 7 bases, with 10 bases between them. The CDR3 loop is CASSLGHERGYTF. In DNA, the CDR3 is TGCGCCAGCAGCTTGGGACATGAACGTGGCTACACCTTC.

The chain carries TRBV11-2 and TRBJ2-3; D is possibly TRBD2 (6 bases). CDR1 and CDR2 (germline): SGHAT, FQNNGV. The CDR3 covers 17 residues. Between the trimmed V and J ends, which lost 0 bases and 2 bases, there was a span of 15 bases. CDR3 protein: CASSLDASGLPTDTQYF. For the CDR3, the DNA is TGTGCCAGCAGCTTAGATGCCTCGGGACTTCCCACAGATACGCAGTATTTT.

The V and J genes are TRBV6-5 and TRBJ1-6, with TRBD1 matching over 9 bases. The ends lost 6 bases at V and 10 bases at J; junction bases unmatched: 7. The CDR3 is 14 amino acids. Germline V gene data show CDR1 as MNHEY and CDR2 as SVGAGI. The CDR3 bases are TGTGCCAGCAGCCGTCGGACAGGGGCGTCACCCCTCCACTTT. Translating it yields CASSRRTGASPLHF.

The CDR3 region is CASSLSRGGETQYF. The CDR3 region has the DNA TGTGCCAGCAGCTTATCGCGAGGGGGAGAGACCCAGTACTTC. The chain is built from TRBV11-2 and TRBJ2-5; D might be TRBD1 (6 bases). The V end lost 2 bases, the J end lost 4 bases, and 11 bases lay between the germline ends. This CDR3 contains 14 residues. Germline V gives CDR1 SGHAT, CDR2 FQNNGV.

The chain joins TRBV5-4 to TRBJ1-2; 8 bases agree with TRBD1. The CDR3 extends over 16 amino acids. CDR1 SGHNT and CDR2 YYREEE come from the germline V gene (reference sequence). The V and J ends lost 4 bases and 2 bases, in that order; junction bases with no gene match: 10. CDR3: CASSRKQGGGNYGYTF. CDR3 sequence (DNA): TGTGCCAGCAGCAGAAAACAGGGGGGAGGAAACTATGGCTACACCTTC.

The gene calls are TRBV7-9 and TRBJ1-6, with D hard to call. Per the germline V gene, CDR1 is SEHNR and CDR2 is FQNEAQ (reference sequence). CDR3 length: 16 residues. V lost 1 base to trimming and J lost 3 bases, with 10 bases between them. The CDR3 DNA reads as TGTGCCAGCAGCTTAGAAACCAGAAGCTATAATTCACCCCTCCACTTT. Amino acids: CASSLETRSYNSPLHF.

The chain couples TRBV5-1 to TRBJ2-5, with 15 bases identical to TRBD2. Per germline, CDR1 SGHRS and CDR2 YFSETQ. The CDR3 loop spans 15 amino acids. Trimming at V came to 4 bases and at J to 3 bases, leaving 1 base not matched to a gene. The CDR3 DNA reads TGCGCCAGCAGCCGGACTAGCGGGGGGGAAGAGACCCAGTACTTC. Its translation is CASSRTSGGEETQYF.

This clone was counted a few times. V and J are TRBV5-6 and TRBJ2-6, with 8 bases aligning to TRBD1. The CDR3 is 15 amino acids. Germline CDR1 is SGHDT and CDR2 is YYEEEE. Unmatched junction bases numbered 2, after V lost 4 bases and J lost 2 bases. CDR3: CASSLTGAGANVLTF. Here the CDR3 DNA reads TGTGCCAGCAGCCTGACAGGGGCTGGGGCCAACGTCCTGACTTTC.

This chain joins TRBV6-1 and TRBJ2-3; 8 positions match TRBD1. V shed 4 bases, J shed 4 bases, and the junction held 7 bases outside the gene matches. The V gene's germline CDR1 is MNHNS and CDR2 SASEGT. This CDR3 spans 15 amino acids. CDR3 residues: CASSGLRTGPDTQYF. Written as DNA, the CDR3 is TGTGCCAGCAGTGGTCTACGGACAGGGCCAGATACGCAGTATTTT.

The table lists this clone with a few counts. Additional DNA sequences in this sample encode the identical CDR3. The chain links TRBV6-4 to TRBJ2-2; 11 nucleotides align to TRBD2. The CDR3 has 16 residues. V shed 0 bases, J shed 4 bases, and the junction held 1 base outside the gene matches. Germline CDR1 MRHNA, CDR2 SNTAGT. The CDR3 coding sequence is TGTGCCAGCAGTGACTCTAGCGGGGGGGCCACCGGGGAGCTGTTTTTT. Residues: CASSDSSGGATGELFF.

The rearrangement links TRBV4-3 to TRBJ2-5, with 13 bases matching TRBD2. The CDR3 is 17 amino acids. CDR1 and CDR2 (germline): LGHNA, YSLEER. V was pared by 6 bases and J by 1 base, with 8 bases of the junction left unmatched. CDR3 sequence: CASSLSRTSGGQETQYF. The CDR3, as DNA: TGCGCCAGCAGTCTATCCCGGACTAGCGGGGGCCAAGAGACCCAGTACTTC.

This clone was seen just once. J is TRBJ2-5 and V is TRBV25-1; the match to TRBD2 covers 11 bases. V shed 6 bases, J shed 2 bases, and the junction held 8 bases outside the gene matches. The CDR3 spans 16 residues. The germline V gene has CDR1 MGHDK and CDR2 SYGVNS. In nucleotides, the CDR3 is TGTGCCAGCAGGGCGGGGGGACTAGCGGAACAAGAGACCCAGTACTTC. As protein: CASRAGGLAEQETQYF.

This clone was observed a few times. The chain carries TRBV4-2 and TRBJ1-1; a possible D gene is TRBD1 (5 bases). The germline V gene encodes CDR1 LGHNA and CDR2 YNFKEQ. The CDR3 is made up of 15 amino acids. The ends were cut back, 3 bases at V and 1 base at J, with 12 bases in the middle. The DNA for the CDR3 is TGTGCCAGCAGCCACCCGGGCAGGGCGAACACTGAAGCTTTCTTT. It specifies CASSHPGRANTEAFF.

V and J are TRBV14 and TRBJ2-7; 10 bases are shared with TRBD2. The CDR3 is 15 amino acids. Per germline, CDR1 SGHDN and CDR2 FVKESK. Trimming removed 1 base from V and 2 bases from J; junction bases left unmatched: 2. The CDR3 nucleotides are TGTGCCAGCAGCCAAGGCACTAGCGGGGCCTACGAGCAGTACTTC. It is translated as CASSQGTSGAYEQYF.

The CDR3 region has the DNA TGTGCCAGCGGTTACTCGAGCTCCTACAATGAGCAGTTCTTC. Translation gives CASGYSSSYNEQFF. The rearrangement links TRBV5-6 to TRBJ2-1; D is ambiguous. The CDR3 contains 14 residues. V was pared by 7 bases and J by 0 bases, with 11 bases between. Germline values: CDR1 SGHDT, CDR2 YYEEEE.

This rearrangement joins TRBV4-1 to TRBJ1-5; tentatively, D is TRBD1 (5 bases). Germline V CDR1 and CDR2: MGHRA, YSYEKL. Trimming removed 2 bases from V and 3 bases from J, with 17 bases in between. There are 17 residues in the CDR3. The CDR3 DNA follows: TGCGCCAGCAGCCAACAATGGAGCAGGGTGGACAATCAGCCCCAGCATTTT. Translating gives CASSQQWSRVDNQPQHF.

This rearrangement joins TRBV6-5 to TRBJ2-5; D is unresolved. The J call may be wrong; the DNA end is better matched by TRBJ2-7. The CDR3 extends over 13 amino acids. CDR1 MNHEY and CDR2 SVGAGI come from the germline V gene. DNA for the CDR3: TGTGCCAGCAGTTACACTGCTACCTACGAGCAGTACTTC. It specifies CASSYTATYEQYF.

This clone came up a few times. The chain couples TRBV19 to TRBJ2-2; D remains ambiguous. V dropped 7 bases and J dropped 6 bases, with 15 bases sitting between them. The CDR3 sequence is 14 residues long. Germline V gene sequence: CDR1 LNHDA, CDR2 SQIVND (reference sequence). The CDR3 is CASTRAVFAGELFF. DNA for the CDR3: TGTGCCAGTACCCGAGCCGTGTTTGCCGGGGAGCTGTTTTTT.

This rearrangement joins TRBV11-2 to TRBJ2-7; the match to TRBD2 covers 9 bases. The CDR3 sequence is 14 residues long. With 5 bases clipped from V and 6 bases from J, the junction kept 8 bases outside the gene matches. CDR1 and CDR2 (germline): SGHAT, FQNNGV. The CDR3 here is CASSPSGVFPEQYF. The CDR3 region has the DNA TGTGCCAGCAGCCCTAGCGGGGTCTTTCCCGAGCAGTACTTC.